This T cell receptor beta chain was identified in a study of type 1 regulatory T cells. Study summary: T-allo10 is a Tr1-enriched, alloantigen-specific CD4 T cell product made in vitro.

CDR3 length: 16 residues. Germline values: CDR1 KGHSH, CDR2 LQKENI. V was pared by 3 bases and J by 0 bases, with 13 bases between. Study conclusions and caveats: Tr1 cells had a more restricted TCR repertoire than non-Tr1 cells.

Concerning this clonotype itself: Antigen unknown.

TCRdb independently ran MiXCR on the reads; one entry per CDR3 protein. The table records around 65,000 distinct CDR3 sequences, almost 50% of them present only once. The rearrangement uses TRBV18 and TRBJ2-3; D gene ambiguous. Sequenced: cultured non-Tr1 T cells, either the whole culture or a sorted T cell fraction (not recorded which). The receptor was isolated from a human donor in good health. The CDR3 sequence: CASSPPGGFSTDTQYF. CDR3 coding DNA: TGTGCCAGCTCACCTCCGGGCGGCTTTAGCACAGATACGCAGTATTTT.